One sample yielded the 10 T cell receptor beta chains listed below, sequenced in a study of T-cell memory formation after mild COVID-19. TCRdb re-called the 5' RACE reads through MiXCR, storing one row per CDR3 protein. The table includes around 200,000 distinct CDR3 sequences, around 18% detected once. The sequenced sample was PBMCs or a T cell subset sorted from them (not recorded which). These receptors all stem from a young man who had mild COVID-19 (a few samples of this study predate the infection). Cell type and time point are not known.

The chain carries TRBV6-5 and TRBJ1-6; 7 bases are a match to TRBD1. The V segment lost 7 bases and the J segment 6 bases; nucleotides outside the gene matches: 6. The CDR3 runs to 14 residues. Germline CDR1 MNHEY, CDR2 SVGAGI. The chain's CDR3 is CASKGTVSNSPLHF. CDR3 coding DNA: TGTGCCAGCAAAGGGACAGTCTCTAATTCACCCCTCCACTTT.

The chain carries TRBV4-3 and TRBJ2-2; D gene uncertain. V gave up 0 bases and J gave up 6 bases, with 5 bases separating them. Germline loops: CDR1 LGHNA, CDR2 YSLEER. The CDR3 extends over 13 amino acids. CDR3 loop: CASSQEMPGELFF. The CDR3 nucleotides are TGCGCCAGCAGCCAAGAGATGCCCGGGGAGCTGTTTTTT.

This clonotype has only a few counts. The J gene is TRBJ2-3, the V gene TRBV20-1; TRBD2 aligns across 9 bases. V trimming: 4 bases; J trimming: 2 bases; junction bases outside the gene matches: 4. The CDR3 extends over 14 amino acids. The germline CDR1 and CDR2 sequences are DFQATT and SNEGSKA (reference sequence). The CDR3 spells CSATSGVSTDTQYF. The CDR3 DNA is TGCAGTGCTACTAGCGGGGTCTCCACAGATACGCAGTATTTT.

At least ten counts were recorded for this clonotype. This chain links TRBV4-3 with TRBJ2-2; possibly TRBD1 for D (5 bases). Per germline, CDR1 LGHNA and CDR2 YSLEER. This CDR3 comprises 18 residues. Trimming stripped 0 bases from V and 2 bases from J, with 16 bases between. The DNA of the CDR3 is TGCGCCAGCAGCCAAGAAACTACAGGACGCATTAACACCGGGGAGCTGTTTTTT. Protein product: CASSQETTGRINTGELFF.

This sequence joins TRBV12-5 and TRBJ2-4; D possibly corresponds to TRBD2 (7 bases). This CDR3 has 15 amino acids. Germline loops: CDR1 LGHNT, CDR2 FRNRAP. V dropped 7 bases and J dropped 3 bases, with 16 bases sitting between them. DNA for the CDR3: TGTGCTAGTGCCCTTTGGGAGGGGGGCAAAAACATTCAGTACTTC. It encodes CASALWEGGKNIQYF.

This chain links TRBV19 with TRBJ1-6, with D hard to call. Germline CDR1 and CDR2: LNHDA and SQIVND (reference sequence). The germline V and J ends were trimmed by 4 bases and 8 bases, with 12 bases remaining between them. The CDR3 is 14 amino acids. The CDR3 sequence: CASSRALTDSPLHF. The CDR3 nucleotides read TGTGCCAGTAGTAGGGCCCTGACGGATTCACCCCTCCACTTT.

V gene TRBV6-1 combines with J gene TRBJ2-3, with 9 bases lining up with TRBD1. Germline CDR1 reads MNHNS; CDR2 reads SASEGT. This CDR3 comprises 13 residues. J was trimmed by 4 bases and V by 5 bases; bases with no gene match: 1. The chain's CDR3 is CASSRQGADTQYF. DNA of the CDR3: TGTGCCAGCAGTCGACAGGGGGCAGATACGCAGTATTTT.

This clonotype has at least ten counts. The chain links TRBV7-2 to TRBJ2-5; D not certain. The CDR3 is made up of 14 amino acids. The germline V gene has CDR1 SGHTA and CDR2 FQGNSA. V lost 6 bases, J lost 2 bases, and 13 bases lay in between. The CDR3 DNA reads TGTGCCAGCAGGCCAACTGCTGTGCAAGAGACCCAGTACTTC. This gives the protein CASRPTAVQETQYF. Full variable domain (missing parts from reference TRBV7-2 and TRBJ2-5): GAGVSQSPSNKVTEKGKDVELRCDPISGHTALYWYRQSLGQGLEFLIYFQGNSAPDKSGLPSDRFSAERTGGSVSTLTIQRTQQEDSAVYLCASRPTAVQETQYFGPGTRLLVL.

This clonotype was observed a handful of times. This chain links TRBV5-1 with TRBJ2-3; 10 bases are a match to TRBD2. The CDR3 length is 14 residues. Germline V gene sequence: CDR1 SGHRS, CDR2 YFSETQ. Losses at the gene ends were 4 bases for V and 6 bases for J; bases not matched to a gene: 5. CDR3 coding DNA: TGCGCCAGCAGCCCTAGCGGGAGAAGGGATACGCAGTATTTT. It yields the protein CASSPSGRRDTQYF.

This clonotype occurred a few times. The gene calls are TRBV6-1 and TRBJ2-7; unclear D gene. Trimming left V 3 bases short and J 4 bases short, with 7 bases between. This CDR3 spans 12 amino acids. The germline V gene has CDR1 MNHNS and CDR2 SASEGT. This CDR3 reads CASSDYRYEQYV. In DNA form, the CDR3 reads TGTGCCAGCAGTGACTATAGGTACGAGCAGTACGTC.